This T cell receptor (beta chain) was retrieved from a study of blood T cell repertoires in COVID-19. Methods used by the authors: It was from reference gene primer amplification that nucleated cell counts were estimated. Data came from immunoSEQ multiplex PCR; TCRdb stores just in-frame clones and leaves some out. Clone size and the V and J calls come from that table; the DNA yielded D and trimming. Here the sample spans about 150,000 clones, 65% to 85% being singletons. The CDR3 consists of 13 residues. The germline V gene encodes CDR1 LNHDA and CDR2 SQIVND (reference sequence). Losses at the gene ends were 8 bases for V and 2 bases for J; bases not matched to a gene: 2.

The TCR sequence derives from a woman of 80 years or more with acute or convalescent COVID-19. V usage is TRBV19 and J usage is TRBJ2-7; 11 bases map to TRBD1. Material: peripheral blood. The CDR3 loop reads CASPGQGAYEQYF. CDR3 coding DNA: TGTGCCAGTCCGGGACAGGGGGCCTACGAGCAGTACTTC.